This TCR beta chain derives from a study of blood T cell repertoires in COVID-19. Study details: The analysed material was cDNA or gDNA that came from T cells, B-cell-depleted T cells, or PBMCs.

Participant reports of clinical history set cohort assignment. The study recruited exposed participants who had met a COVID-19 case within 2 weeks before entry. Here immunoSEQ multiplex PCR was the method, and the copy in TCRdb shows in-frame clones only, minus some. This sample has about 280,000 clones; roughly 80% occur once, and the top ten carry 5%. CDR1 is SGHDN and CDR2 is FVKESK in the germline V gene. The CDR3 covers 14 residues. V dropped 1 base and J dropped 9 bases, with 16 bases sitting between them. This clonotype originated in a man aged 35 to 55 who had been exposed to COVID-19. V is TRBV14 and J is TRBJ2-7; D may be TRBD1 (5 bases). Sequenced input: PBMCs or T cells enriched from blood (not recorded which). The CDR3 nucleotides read TGTGCCAGCAGCCAAGGGGCCTCCTGGGGCGGGCAGTACTTC. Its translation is CASSQGASWGGQYF.